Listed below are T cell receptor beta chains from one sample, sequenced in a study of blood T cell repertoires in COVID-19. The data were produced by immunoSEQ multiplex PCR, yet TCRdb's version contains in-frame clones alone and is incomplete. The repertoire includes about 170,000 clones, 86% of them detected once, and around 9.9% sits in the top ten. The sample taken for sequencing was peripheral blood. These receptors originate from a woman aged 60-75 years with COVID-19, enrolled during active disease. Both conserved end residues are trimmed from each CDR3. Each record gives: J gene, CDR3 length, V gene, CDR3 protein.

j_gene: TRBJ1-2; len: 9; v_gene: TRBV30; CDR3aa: AWSSQGAYT
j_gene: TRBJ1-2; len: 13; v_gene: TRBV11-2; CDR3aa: ASSPRTGGNYGYT
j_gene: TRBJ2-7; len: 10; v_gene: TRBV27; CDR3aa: ASSQSAREQY
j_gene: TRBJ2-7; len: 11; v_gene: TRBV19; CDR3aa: ASSIRDNYEQY
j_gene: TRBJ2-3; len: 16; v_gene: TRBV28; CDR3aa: AVLAGFTVGDRTDTQY
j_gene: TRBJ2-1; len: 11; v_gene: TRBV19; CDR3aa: ASSIGQNNEQF
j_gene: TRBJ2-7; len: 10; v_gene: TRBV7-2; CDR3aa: ASSSTSYEQY
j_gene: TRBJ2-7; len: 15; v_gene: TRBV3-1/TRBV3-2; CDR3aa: ASSQSERASWCLEQY
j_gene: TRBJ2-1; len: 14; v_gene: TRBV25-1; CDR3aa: ASSEPTSGLINEQF
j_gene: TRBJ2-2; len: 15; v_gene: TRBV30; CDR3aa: AWSGQTSGRPTGELF
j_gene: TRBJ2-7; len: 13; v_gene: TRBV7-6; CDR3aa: ASRPQAGGLYEQY
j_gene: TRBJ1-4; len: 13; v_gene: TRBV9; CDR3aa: ASSVGVEGYEKLF
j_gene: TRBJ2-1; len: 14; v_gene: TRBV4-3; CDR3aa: ASSPGTSGYYNEQF
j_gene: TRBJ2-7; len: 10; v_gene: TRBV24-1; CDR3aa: ATSDRQGVEY
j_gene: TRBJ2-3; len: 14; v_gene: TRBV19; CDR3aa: ASSIRAGGAPDTQY
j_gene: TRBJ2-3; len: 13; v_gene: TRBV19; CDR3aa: ASSMWSQGGDTQY
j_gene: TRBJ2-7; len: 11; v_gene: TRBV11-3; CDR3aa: ASSNRGQGRQY
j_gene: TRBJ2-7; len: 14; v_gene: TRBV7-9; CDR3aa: ASSPAGTGDSYEQY
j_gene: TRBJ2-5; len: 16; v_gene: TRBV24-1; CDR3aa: ATSDPRPGQAGVETQY
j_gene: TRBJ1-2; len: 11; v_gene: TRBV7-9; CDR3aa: ASSLASGYGYT
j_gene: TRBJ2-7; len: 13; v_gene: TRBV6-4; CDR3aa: ASSESWTGIHEQY
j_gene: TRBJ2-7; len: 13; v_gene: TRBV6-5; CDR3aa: ASSNALAGGYEQY
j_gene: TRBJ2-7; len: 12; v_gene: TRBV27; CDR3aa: ASSLSNLPGEQY
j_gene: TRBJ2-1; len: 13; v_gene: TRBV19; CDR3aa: ASSPREGWSDEQF
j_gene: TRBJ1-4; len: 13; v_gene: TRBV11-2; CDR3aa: ASSSTGAYNEKLF
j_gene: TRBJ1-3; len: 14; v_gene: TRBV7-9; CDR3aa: ASSIDRANSGNTIY
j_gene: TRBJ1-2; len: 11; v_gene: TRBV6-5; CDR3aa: ASKRQGRYGYT
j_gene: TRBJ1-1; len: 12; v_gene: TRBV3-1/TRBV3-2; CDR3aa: ASSQRTANTEAF
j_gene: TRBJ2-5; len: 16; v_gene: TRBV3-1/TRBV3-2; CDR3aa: ASSQKQGASFGSETQY
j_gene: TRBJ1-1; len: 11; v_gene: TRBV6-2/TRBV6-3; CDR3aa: ASSQGFGTEAF
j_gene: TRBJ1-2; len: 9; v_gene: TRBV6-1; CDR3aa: VSSDRFGYT
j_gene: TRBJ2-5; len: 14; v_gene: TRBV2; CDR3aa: ASRQSTGSQSETQY
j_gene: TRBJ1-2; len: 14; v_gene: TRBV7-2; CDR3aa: ASGRDTSLRSYGYT
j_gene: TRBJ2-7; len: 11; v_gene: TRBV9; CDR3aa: ASIVLLTYEQY
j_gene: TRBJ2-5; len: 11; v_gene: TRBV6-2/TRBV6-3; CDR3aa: ASSPRPRETQY
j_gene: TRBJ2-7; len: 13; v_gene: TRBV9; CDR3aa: ASSSSGTDRYEQY
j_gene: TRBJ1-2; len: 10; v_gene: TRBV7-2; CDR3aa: ASSPGTVGYT
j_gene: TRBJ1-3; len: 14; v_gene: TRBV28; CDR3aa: ASSFLSSGSGNTIY
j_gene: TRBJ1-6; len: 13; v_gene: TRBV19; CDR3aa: ASSTWGQGSSPLH
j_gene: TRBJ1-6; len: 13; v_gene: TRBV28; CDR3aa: ASRRDNSLESPLH
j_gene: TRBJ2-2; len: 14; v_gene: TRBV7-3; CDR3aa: ASSQGDRGLTGELF
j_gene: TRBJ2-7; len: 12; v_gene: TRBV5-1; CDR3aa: ASSFQTGVSEQY
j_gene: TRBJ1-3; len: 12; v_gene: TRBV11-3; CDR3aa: ASSLVAIGNTIY
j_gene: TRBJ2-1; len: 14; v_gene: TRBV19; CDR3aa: ASSRTRLSSYNEQF
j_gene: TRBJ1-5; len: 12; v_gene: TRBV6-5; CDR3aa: ASSTRQYNQPQH
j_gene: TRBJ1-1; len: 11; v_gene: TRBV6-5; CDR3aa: ASSYTWWSEAF
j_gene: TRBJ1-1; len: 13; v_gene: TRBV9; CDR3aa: ASSTGTRTGNEAF
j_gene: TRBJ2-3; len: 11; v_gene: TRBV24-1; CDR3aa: ATSGQGTDTQY
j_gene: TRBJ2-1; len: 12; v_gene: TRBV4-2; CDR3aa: ASSPRVMGDEQF
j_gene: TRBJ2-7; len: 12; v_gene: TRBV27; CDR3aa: ASSLSQGAGEQY
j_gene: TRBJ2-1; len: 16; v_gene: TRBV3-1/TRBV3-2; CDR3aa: ASRGTSGNRAGRNEQF
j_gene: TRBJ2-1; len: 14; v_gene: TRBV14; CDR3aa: ASSLSRGRVHNEQF
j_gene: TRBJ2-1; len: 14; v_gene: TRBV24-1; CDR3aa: ATSDYGTSGRGEQF